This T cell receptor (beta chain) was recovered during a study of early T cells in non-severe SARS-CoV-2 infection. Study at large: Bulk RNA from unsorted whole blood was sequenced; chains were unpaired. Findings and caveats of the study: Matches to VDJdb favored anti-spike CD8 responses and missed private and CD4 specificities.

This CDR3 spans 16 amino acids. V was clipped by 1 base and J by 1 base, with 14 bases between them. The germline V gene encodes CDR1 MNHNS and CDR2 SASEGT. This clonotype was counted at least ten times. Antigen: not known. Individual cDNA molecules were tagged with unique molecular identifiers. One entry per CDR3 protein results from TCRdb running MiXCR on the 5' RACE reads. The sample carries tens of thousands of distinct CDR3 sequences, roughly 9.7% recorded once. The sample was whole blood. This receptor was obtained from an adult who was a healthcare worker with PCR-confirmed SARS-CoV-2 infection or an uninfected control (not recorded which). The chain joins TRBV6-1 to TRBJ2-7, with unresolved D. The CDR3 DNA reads TGTGCCAGCAGTGAAGACCACGGTCAAGGGTCCTACGAGCAGTACTTC. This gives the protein CASSEDHGQGSYEQYF.